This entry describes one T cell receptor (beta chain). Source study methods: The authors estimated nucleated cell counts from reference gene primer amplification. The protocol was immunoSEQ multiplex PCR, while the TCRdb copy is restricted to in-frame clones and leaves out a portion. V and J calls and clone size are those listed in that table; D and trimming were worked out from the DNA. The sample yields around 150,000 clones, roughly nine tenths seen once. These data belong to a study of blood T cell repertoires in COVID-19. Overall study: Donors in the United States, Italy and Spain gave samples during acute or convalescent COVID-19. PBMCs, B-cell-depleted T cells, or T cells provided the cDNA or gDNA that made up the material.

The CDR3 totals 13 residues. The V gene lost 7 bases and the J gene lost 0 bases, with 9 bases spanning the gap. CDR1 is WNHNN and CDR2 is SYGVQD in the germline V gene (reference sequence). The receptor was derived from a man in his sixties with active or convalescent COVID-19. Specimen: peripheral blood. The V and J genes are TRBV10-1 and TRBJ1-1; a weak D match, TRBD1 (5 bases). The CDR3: CASTHRLNTEAFF. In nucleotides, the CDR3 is TGCGCCAGCACGCACAGGCTGAACACTGAAGCTTTCTTT.